Sequencing of this T cell receptor (beta chain) was carried out in a study of control samples from healthy donors and cancer patients. Only in-frame clones appear in the TCRdb table, and some are missing; sequencing was by immunoSEQ multiplex PCR. The table lists around 100,000 clones, roughly 84% of them singletons. The CDR3 covers 15 residues. Trimming pared 0 bases from V and 1 base from J, leaving 9 bases between. CDR1 is GTSNPN and CDR2 is SVGIG in the germline V gene (reference sequence). The J gene is TRBJ1-4, the V gene TRBV30; D ambiguous. This TCR came from a woman in her fifties or sixties in good health. The material sequenced was blood. CDR3 bases: TGTGCCTGGAGTGTATTCGCGGTAACTAATGAAAAACTGTTTTTT. Its protein product is CAWSVFAVTNEKLFF.